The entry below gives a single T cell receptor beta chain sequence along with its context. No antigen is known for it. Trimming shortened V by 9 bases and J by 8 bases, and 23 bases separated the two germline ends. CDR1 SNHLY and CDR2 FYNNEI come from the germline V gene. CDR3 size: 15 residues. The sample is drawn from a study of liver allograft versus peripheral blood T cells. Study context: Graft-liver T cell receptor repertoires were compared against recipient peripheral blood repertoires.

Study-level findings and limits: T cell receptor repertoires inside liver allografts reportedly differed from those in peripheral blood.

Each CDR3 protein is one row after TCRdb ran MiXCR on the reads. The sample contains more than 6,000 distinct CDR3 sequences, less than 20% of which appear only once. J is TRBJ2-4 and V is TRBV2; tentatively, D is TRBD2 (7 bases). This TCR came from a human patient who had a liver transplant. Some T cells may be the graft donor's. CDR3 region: CASTRGPSGRDIQYF. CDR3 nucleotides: TGTGCCAGTACCAGGGGCCCTAGCGGACGGGACATTCAGTACTTC.